This TCR beta chain is from a study of blood T cell repertoires in COVID-19. Turning to the study itself: Samples of COVID-19 (acute and convalescent) were obtained from the United States, Italy and Spain. Nucleic acid was either cDNA or gDNA, and it came from T cells, B-cell-depleted T cells, or PBMCs.

This clone was picked up a small number of times. In the original processing: Amplification with reference gene primers provided the estimates of nucleated cell counts. The assay was immunoSEQ multiplex PCR, and TCRdb's table has in-frame clones only and misses some. V and J calls and clone size are as listed in that table; D and trimming were resolved from the DNA. The sample has some 120,000 clones; around 80% are singletons. Germline V gene lookup returns CDR1 KGHSH and CDR2 LQKENI. The CDR3 sequence is 17 residues long. V was shortened by 0 bases and J by 1 base, with 12 bases between the two germline ends.

Source material: peripheral blood. The receptor was isolated from a man in his 70s with active or convalescent COVID-19. The chain links TRBV18 to TRBJ2-2; tentative D call: TRBD2 (6 bases). CDR3 in DNA: TGTGCCAGCTCACCACCCCGAACTAGCCAGAACACCGGGGAGCTGTTTTTT. Protein: CASSPPRTSQNTGELFF. Together with reference TRBV18 and TRBJ2-2, the CDR3 gives the full variable domain: NAGVMQNPRHLVRRRGQEARLRCSPMKGHSHVYWYRQLPEEGLKFMVYLQKENIIDESGMPKERFSAEFPKEGPSILRIQQVVRGDSAAYFCASSPPRTSQNTGELFFGEGSRLTVL.